Each of the 10 T cell receptor beta chains below was sequenced from the same sample in a study of blood T cell repertoires in COVID-19. Profiling relied on immunoSEQ multiplex PCR, and the TCRdb table lists in-frame clones only, not all of them. This table holds around 250,000 clones, under 95% found once. Input material: PBMCs or T cells enriched from blood (not recorded which). The receptor source for this set is a man aged 35 to 55 who had been exposed to COVID-19.

V gene TRBV28 combines with J gene TRBJ2-1; possible D gene TRBD2, 6 bases. Germline lookup yields CDR1 MDHEN and CDR2 SYDVKM. This CDR3 region has 16 residues. Trimming took 6 bases from V and 5 from J, leaving 20 bases between them. The CDR3 loop reads CASRAPGLSPNNEQFF. In DNA, the CDR3 is TGTGCCAGCAGGGCCCCGGGACTTTCCCCGAACAATGAGCAGTTCTTC.

The chain employs TRBV27 and TRBJ2-2, with TRBD1 matching over 8 bases. The CDR3 extends over 16 amino acids. Trimming removed 1 base from V and 5 bases from J; junction bases left unmatched: 6. The germline V gene has CDR1 MNHEY and CDR2 SMNVEV (reference sequence). The CDR3 region has the DNA TGTGCCAGCAGTTTATTTGGACAGGGCGTAACCGGGGAGCTGTTTTTT. As protein: CASSLFGQGVTGELFF.

The chain links TRBV28 to TRBJ2-1, with 7 nucleotides matching TRBD2. The germline CDR1 and CDR2 sequences are MDHEN and SYDVKM. The CDR3 is made up of 15 amino acids. After removal of 3 bases from V and 7 bases from J, the junction contained 9 bases not matched to a gene. The CDR3 coding sequence is TGTGCCAGCAGTTTGGGCGGGAGTAGTTTGAATGAGCAGTTCTTC. As protein: CASSLGGSSLNEQFF.

The V gene is TRBV28, the J gene TRBJ1-1, with 8 bases matching TRBD1. Unmatched junction bases numbered 4, after V lost 2 bases and J lost 5 bases. This CDR3 comprises 14 residues. Germline CDR1 MDHEN, CDR2 SYDVKM. The CDR3 nucleotides are TGTGCCAGCAGTTTAAGGACAGGGATAACTGAAGCTTTCTTT. It is translated as CASSLRTGITEAFF.

This clone was picked up a small number of times. The chain recombines TRBV28 with TRBJ2-7, with TRBD2 as a possible D gene (6 bases). V shed 2 bases and J shed 0 bases, with 8 bases lying between them. Germline assignment: CDR1 MDHEN and CDR2 SYDVKM. The CDR3 spans 14 residues. The CDR3 loop reads CASSLGGDSYEQYF. CDR3 nucleotide sequence: TGTGCCAGCAGTTTAGGAGGGGACTCCTACGAGCAGTACTTC.

V usage is TRBV4-2 and J usage is TRBJ2-2, with 8 positions matching TRBD1. V was clipped by 6 bases and J by 6 bases; unmatched bases: 9. The CDR3 extends over 15 amino acids. Germline assignment: CDR1 LGHNA and CDR2 YNFKEQ. CDR3 sequence: CASRRTGTFAGELFF. In nucleotides, the CDR3 is TGTGCCAGCAGACGGACAGGGACATTCGCCGGGGAGCTGTTTTTT.

This chain connects TRBV28 to TRBJ2-5, with 7 bases that match TRBD1. CDR1 is MDHEN and CDR2 is SYDVKM in the germline V gene. CDR3 size: 12 residues. Unmatched junction bases numbered 7, after V lost 11 bases and J lost 4 bases. The CDR3 loop is CAVETGRETQYF. Here the CDR3 DNA reads TGTGCCGTCGAGACAGGGAGAGAGACCCAGTACTTC. Based on the CDR3 plus reference TRBV28 and TRBJ2-5, the full variable domain is DVKVTQSSRYLVKRTGEKVFLECVQDMDHENMFWYRQDPGLGLRLIYFSYDVKMKEKGDIPEGYSVSREKKERFSLILESASTNQTSMYLCAVETGRETQYFGPGTRLLVL.

The CDR3 loop is CASSFLGGGNEAFF. The CDR3 region has the DNA TGTGCCAGCAGCTTCCTTGGGGGGGGAAATGAAGCTTTCTTT. This chain joins TRBV11-3 and TRBJ1-1; D might be TRBD1 (5 bases). The CDR3 extends over 14 amino acids. Between the trimmed V and J ends, which lost 3 bases and 7 bases, there was a span of 15 bases. Per germline, CDR1 SGHNT and CDR2 YENEEA. The full variable domain, its missing parts supplied by reference TRBV11-3 and TRBJ1-1, is EAGVVQSPRYKIIEKKQPVAFWCNPISGHNTLYWYLQNLGQGPELLIRYENEEAVDDSQLPKDRFSAERLKGVDSTLKIQPAELGDSAVYLCASSFLGGGNEAFFGQGTRLTVV.

J is TRBJ1-1 and V is TRBV5-4, with unresolved D. Germline CDR1 SGHNT, CDR2 YYREEE (reference sequence). V dropped 3 bases and J dropped 5 bases, with 5 bases sitting between them. The CDR3 length is 11 residues. DNA for the CDR3: TGTGCCAGCAGCTCCGTAACTGAAGCTTTCTTT. Translated, it gives CASSSVTEAFF.

The CDR3 DNA follows: TGCGCCAGCAGGGACAGGCGCGACGAGCAGTACTTC. Translation: CASRDRRDEQYF. The chain couples TRBV5-1 to TRBJ2-7, with 7 bases fitting TRBD1. V was clipped by 5 bases and J by 5 bases; unmatched bases: 4. CDR3 length: 12 residues. Germline lookup yields CDR1 SGHRS and CDR2 YFSETQ.